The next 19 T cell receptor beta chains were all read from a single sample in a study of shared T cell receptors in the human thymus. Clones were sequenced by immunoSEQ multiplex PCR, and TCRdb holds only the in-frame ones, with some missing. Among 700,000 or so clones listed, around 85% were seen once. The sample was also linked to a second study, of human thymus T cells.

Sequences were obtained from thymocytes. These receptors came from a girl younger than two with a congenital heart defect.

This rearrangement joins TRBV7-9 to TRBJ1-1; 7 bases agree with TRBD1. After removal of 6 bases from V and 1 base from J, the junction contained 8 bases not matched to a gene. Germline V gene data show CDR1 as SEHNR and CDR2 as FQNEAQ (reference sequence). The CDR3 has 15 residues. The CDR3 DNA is TGTGCCAGCAGGCCCCGACAGGGCCAGAACACTGAAGCTTTCTTT. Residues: CASRPRQGQNTEAFF. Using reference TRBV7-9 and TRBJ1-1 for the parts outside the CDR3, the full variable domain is DTGVSQNPRHKITKRGQNVTFRCDPISEHNRLYWYRQTLGQGPEFLTYFQNEAQLEKSRLLSDRFSAERPKGSFSTLEIQRTEQGDSAMYLCASRPRQGQNTEAFFGQGTRLTVV.

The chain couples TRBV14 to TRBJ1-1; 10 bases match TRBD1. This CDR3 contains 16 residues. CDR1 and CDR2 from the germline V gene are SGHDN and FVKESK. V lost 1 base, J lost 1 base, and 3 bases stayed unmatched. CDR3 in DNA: TGTGCCAGCAGCCAAGCCCGGGACAGGGGGAACACTGAAGCTTTCTTT. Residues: CASSQARDRGNTEAFF.

The CDR3 spells CASSLLYRGPLNTEAFF. CDR3 sequence (DNA): TGTGCCAGCAGTTTACTTTACAGGGGGCCTTTGAACACTGAAGCTTTCTTT. The chain is built from TRBV27 and TRBJ1-1; 9 nucleotides line up with TRBD1. Per the germline V gene, CDR1 is MNHEY and CDR2 is SMNVEV (reference sequence). This CDR3 has 17 amino acids. Trimming removed 2 bases from V and 0 bases from J; junction bases left unmatched: 7.

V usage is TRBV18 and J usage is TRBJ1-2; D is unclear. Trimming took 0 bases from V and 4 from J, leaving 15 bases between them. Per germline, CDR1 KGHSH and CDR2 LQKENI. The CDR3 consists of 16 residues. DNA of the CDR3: TGTGCCAGCTCACCACCGAGCGGTGATCCCTTCTATGGCTACACCTTC. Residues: CASSPPSGDPFYGYTF.

The CDR3 spells CASSWGLAGAAYHLETQYF. As DNA, the CDR3 is TGTGCCAGCAGCTGGGGACTAGCGGGGGCCGCTTACCATTTAGAGACCCAGTACTTC. The V gene is TRBV7-6, the J gene TRBJ2-5, with 14 bases matching TRBD2. CDR1 is SGHVS, CDR2 FNYEAQ, per germline. This CDR3 spans 19 amino acids. The V gene end was trimmed by 4 bases and the J gene end by 4 bases; junction bases not matched to a gene: 14.

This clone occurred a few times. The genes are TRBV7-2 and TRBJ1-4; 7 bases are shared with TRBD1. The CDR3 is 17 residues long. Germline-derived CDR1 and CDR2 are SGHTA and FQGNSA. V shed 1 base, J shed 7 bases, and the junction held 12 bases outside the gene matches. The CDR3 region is CASSLGGRQGVFEKLFF. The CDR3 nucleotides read TGTGCCAGCAGCTTAGGGGGACGGCAGGGGGTTTTTGAAAAACTGTTTTTT.

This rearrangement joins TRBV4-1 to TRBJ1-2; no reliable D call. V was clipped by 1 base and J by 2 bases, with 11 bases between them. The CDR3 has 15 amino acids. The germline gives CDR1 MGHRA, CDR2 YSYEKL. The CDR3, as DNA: TGCGCCAGCAGCCAAGGACCCTACAGCAACTATGGCTACACCTTC. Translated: CASSQGPYSNYGYTF.

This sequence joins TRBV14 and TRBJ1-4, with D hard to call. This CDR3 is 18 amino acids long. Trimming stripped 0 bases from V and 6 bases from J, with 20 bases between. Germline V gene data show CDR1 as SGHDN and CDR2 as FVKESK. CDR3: CASSQDSMLGLGDEKLFF. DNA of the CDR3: TGTGCCAGCAGCCAAGACAGTATGTTAGGACTGGGCGATGAAAAACTGTTTTTT.

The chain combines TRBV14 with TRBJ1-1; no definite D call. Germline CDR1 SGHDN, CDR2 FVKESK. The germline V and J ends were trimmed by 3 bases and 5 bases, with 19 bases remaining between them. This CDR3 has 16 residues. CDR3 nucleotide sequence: TGTGCCAGCAGCCACATAGAGGAGGGCGGACGAACTGAAGCTTTCTTT. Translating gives CASSHIEEGGRTEAFF.

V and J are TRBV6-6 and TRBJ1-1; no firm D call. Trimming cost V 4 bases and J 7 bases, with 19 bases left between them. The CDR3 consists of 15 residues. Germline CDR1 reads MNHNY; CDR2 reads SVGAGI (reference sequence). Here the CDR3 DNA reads TGTGCCAGCAGTTCCCGGACTGCCGCCGGCGATGAAGCTTTCTTT. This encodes CASSSRTAAGDEAFF.

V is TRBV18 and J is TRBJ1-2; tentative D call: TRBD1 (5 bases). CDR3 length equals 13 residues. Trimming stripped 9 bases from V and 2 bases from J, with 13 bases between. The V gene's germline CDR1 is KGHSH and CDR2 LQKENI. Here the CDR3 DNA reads TGTGCCAGTTTAGGCAGACAGAACTATGGCTACACCTTC. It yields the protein CASLGRQNYGYTF.

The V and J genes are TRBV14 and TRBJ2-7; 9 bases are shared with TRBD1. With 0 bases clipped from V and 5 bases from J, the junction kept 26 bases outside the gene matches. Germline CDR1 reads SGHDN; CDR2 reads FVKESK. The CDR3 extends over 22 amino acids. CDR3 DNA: TGTGCCAGCAGCCAAGATTTCAACCCGCCGGGACAGGGTATGGGGTTGGTGGACGAGCAGTACTTC. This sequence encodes CASSQDFNPPGQGMGLVDEQYF.

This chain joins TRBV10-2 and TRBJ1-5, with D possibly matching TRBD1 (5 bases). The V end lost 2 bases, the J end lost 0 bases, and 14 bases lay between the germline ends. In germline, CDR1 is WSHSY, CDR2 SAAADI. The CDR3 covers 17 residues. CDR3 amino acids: CASSEHSAGDSNQPQHF. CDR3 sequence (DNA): TGCGCCAGCAGTGAGCACAGCGCGGGGGATAGCAATCAGCCCCAGCATTTT.

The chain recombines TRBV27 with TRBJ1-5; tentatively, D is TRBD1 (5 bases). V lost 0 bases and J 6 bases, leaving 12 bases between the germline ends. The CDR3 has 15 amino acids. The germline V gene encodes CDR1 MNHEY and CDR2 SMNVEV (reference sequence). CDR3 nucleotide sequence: TGTGCCAGCAGTTTATCGGGGGGAGGAGGTCAGCCCCAGCATTTT. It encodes CASSLSGGGGQPQHF.

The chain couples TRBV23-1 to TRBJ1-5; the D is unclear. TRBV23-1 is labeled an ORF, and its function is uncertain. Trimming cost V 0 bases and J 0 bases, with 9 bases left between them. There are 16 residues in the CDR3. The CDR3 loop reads CASSQSRHFSNQPQHF. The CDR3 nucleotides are TGCGCCAGCAGTCAATCGAGGCACTTTAGCAATCAGCCCCAGCATTTT.

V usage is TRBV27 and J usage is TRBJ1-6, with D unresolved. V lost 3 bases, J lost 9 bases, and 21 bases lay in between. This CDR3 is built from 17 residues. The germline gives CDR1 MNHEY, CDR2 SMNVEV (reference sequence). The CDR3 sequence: CASSFRQGLSASSPLHF. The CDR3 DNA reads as TGTGCCAGCAGTTTCCGACAAGGCTTATCGGCAAGTTCACCCCTCCACTTT.

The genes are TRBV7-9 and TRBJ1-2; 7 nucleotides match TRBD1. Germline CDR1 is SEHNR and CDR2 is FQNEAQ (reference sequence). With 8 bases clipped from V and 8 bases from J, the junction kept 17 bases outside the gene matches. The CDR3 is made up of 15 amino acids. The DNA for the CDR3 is TGTGCCAGCGGAGACAGGGTCACGCTCGGCGCCGGCTACACCTTC. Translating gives CASGDRVTLGAGYTF.

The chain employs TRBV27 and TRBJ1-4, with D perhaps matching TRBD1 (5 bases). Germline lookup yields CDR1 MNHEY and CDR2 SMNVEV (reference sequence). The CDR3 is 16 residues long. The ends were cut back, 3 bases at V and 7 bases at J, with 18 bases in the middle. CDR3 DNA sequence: TGTGCCAGCAGTTTCTACACCGCGGGGGGAGGTGAAAAACTGTTTTTT. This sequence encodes CASSFYTAGGGEKLFF.

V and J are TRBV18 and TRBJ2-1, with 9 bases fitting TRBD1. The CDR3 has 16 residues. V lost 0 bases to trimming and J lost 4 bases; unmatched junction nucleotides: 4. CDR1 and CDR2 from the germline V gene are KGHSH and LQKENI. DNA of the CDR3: TGTGCCAGCTCACCACCGAGGGGACAGGGTTACAATGAGCAGTTCTTC. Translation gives CASSPPRGQGYNEQFF.